Listed below are T cell receptor beta chains from one sample, sequenced in a study of regulatory T cells in long-lasting Graves disease. TCRdb reprocessed the multiplex PCR reads via MiXCR and lists one record per CDR3 protein. Of approximately 300,000 distinct CDR3 sequences in the sample, about 18% were seen once. The sequences come from peripheral blood mononuclear cells (PBMCs), collected at new diagnosis, from a patient treated with antithyroid drugs. Every receptor here comes from a female donor with Graves disease. Both conserved end residues are part of each CDR3. D genes are given only for firm matches. Size values are once, few and many counts, or a class for expanded clones, and some rows have none.

TRBV20-1,-,many,TRBJ2-7,TGCAGTGCTAGCTTGGACACCAGGGGCGAGCAGTACTTC,CSASLDTRGEQYF
TRBV5-5,-,-,TRBJ2-7,TGTGCCAGCAGCCACCGGGACGGCTACGAGCAGTACTTC,CASSHRDGYEQYF
TRBV12-5,TRBD2,-,TRBJ2-1,TGTGCTAGTGGTTCCGACGGGCGGGAGAAGTGGGATGAGCAGTTCTTC,CASGSDGREKWDEQFF
TRBV27,-,many,TRBJ1-2,TGTGCCAGCAGTGGCAAAACAGGGTCAGGAGAGGGCTACACCTTC,CASSGKTGSGEGYTF
TRBV11-3,TRBD1,few,TRBJ2-7,TGCGCCAGCAGCCAAGATGCAGGTGGGACAGACTACGAGCAGTACTTC,CASSQDAGGTDYEQYF
TRBV15,-,few,TRBJ2-7,TGTGCCACCAGCAGAGATGCTAGGGGATATGAGCAGTACTTC,CATSRDARGYEQYF
TRBV5-6,-,many,TRBJ1-6,TGTGCCAGCAGCTTGCCCTCAGGGAGAAATTCACCCCTCCACTTT,CASSLPSGRNSPLHF
TRBV7-2,-,many,TRBJ2-1,TGTGCCAGCAGCTTAGGGCTAGCTTTCGATGAGCAGTTCTTC,CASSLGLAFDEQFF
TRBV5-1,TRBD2,many,TRBJ2-3,TGCGCCAGCAGCGCACCCCCAGCGGGAGTGTATGATACGCAGTATTTT,CASSAPPAGVYDTQYF
TRBV5-6,TRBD2,many,TRBJ2-3,TGTGCCAGCAGCCCCGCTAGCGGCTACACAGATACGCAGTATTTT,CASSPASGYTDTQYF
TRBV14,-,-,TRBJ2-4,TGTGCCAGCAGCCAACTCGACCCGGCGGAGATTCAGTACTTC,CASSQLDPAEIQYF
TRBV5-1,TRBD2,-,TRBJ2-1,TGCGCCAGCAGCTTGGGACTAGCGGGAGACTACAATGAGCAGTTCTTC,CASSLGLAGDYNEQFF
TRBV7-9,-,many,TRBJ2-3,TGTGCCAGCAGCCAAAGGGACGCTACTACTTCCACAGATACGCAGTATTTT,CASSQRDATTSTDTQYF
TRBV11-2,TRBD2,few,TRBJ2-3,TGTGCCAGCAGCTTACGACTAGCGGGAGAGTCAGATACGCAGTATTTT,CASSLRLAGESDTQYF
TRBV7-6,TRBD2,many,TRBJ2-1,TGTGCCACGGGGAGCGTCGCGGGAGGGAAATCCTACAATGAGCAGTTCTTC,CATGSVAGGKSYNEQFF
TRBV10-3,TRBD2,many,TRBJ2-1,TGTGCCATTCAGGGAGGGACTAGCGGTTACAATGAGCAGTTCTTC,CAIQGGTSGYNEQFF
TRBV28,-,many,TRBJ2-3,TGTGCCAGCAGTCCTCCCAACACAGATACGCAGTATTTT,CASSPPNTDTQYF